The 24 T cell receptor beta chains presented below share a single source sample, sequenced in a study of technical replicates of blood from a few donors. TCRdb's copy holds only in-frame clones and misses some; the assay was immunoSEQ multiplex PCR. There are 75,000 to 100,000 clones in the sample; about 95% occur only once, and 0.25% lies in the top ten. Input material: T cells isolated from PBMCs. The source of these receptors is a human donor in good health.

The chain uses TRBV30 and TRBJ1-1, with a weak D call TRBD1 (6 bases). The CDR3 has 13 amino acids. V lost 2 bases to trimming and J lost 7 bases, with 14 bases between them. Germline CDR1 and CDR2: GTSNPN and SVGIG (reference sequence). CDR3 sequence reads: CAWSTQQGFEAFF. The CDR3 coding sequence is TGTGCCTGGAGTACCCAACAGGGATTTGAAGCTTTCTTT.

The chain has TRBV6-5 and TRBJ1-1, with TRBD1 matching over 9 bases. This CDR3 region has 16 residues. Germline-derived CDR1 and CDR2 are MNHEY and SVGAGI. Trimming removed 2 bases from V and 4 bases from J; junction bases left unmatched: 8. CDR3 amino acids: CASSYKFYRGLTEAFF. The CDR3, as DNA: TGTGCCAGCAGTTACAAGTTCTACAGGGGGCTCACTGAAGCTTTCTTT.

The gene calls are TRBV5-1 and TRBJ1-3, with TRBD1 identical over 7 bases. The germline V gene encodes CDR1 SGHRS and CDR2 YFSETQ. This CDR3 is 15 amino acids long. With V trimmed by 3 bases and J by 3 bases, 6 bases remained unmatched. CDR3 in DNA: TGCGCCAGCAGCTCTCGACAGGGCGATGGAAACACCATATATTTT. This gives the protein CASSSRQGDGNTIYF.

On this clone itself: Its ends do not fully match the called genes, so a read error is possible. CDR3 nucleotide sequence: TGTGCTAGCAGCCCTCAGTCCGGGACAGGGATCTCACCCCTCCACTTT. Its protein product is CASSPQSGTGISPLHF. The chain recombines TRBV7-7 with TRBJ1-6, with 9 bases aligning to TRBD1. The CDR3 totals 16 residues. Germline V gives CDR1 SSHAT, CDR2 FNYEAQ (reference sequence).

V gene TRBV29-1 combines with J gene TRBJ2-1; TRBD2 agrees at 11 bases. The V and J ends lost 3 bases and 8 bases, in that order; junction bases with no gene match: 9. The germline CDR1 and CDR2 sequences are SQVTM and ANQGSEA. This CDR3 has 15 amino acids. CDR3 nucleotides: TGCAGCGTTGACGCAACTAGCGGGGGAGACTATGAGCAGTTCTTC. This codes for CSVDATSGGDYEQFF.

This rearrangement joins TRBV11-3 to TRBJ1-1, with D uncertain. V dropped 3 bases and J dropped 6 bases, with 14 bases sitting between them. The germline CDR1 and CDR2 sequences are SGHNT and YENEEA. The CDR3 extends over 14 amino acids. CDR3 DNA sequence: TGTGCCAGCAGCTTCCAGGAAGGTCTCGCTGAAGCTTTCTTT. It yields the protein CASSFQEGLAEAFF.

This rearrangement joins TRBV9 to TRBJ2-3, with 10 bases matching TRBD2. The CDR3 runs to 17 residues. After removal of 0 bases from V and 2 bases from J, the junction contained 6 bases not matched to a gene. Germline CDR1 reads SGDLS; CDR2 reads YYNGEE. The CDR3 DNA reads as TGTGCCAGCAGCGTAGTAGGTAGCGGGGGGAACACAGATACGCAGTATTTT. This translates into CASSVVGSGGNTDTQYF.

CDR3 sequence (DNA): TGCAGCGGGGGGGAAGCGGAAGAGACCCAGTACTTC. Translation gives CSGGEAEETQYF. The chain recombines TRBV29-1 with TRBJ2-5; a weak D match, TRBD2 (6 bases). This CDR3 is built from 12 residues. Between the trimmed V and J ends, which lost 7 bases and 3 bases, there was a span of 12 bases. Germline V gene data show CDR1 as SQVTM and CDR2 as ANQGSEA.

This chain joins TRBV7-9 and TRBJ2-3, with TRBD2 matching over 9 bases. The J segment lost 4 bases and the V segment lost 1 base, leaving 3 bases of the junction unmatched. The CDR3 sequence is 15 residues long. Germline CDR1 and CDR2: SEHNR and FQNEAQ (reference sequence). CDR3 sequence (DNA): TGTGCCAGCAGCTTAGAGGTAGCGGGGGCAGATACGCAGTATTTT. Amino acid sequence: CASSLEVAGADTQYF.

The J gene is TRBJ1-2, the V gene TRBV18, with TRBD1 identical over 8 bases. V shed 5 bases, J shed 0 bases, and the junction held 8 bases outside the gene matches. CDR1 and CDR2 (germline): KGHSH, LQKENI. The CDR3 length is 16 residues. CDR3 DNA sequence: TGTGCCAGCTCAGACGGACAGGGTCTTCCTAACTATGGCTACACCTTC. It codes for CASSDGQGLPNYGYTF.

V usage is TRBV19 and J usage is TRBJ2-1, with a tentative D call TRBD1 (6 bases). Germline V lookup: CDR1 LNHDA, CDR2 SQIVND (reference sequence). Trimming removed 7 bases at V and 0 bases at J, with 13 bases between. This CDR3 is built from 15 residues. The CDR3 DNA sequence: TGTGCCAGTACCTCCAGGGGCAGCTCCTACAATGAGCAGTTCTTC. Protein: CASTSRGSSYNEQFF.

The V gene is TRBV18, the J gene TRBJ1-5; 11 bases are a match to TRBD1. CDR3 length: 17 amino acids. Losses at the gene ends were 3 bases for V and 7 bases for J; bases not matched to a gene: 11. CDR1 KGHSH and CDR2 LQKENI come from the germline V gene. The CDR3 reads CASSPLWDRGTGQPQHF. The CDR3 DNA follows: TGTGCCAGCTCACCTTTATGGGACAGGGGGACGGGACAGCCCCAGCATTTT.

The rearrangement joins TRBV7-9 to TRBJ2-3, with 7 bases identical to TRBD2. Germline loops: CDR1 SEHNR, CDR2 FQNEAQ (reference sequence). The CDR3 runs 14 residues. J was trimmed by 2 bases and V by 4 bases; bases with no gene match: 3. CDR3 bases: TGTGCCAGCAGCTGGGAGCGGGACACAGATACGCAGTATTTT. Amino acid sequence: CASSWERDTDTQYF.

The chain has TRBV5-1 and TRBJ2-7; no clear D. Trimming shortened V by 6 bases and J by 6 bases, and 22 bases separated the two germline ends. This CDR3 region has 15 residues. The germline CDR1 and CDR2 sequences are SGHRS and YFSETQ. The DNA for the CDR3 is TGCGCCAGCACGGCTCTTGTTCCAGGTCGTGGCGAGCAGTACTTC. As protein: CASTALVPGRGEQYF. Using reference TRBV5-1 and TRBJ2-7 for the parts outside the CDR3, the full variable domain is KAGVTQTPRYLIKTRGQQVTLSCSPISGHRSVSWYQQTPGQGLQFLFEYFSETQRNKGNFPGRFSGRQFSNSRSEMNVSTLELGDSALYLCASTALVPGRGEQYFGPGTRLTVT.

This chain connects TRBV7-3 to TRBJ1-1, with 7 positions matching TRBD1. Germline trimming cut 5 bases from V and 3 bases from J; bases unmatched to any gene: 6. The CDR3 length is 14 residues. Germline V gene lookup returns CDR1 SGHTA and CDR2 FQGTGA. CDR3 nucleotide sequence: TGTGCCAGCAGCCCCCGACAGGGCTACACTGAAGCTTTCTTT. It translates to CASSPRQGYTEAFF.

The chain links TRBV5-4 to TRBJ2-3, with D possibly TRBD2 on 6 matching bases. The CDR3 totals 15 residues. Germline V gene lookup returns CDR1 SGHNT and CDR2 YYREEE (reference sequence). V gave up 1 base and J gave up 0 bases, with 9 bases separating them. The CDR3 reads CASSLKGTSTDTQYF. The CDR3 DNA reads TGTGCCAGCAGCTTGAAGGGGACTAGCACAGATACGCAGTATTTT.

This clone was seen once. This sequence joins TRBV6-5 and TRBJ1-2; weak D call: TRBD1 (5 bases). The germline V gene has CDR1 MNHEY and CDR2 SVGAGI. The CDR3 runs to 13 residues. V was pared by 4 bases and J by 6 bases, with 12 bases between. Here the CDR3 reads CASSFGRVNGYTF. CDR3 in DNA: TGTGCCAGCAGTTTTGGCAGGGTAAATGGCTACACCTTC.

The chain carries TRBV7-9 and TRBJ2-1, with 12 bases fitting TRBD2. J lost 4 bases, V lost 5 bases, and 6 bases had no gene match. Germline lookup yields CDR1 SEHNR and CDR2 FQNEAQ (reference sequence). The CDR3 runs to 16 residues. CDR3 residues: CASSPLAGGRYNEQFF. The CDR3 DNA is TGTGCCAGCAGCCCCCTAGCGGGGGGGCGGTACAATGAGCAGTTCTTC.

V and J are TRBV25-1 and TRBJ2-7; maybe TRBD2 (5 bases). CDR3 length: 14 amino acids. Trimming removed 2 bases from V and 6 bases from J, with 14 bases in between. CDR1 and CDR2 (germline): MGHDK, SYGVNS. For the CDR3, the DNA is TGTGCCAGCAGTGAAGGGCAGGAGGCGAGCGAGCAGTACTTC. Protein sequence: CASSEGQEASEQYF.

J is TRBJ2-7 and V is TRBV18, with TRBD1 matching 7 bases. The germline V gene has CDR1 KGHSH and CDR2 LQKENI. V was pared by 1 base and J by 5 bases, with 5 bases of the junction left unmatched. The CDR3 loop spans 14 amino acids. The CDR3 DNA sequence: TGTGCCAGCTCACCACTGGAACAGGGGCACGAGCAGTACTTC. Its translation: CASSPLEQGHEQYF.

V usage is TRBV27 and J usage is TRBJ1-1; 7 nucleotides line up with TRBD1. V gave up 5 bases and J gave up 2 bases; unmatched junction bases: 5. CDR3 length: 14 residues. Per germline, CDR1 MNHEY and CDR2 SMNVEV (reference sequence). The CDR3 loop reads CASSLGQANTEAFF. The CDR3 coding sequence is TGTGCCAGCAGTCTCGGACAGGCAAACACTGAAGCTTTCTTT.

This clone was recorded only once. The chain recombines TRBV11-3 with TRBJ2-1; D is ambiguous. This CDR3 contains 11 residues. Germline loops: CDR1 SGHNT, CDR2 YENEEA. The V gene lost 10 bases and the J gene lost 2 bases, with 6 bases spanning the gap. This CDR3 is CAIAAYNEQFF. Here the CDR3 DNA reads TGTGCCATAGCCGCCTACAATGAGCAGTTCTTC.

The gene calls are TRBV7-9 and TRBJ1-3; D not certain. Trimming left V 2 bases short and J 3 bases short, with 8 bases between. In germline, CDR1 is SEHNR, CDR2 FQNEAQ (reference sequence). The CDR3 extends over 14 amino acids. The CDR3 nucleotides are TGTGCCAGCAGCTTAAACGGGGATGGAAACACCATATATTTT. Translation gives CASSLNGDGNTIYF. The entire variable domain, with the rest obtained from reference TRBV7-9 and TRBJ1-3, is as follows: DTGVSQNPRHKITKRGQNVTFRCDPISEHNRLYWYRQTLGQGPEFLTYFQNEAQLEKSRLLSDRFSAERPKGSFSTLEIQRTEQGDSAMYLCASSLNGDGNTIYFGEGSWLTVV.

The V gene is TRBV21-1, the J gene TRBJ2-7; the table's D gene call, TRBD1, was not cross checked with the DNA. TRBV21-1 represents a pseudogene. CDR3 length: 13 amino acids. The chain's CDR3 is CASSRDRVYEQYF. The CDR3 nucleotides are TGTGCCAGCAGCAGGGACAGGGTCTACGAGCAGTACTTC.